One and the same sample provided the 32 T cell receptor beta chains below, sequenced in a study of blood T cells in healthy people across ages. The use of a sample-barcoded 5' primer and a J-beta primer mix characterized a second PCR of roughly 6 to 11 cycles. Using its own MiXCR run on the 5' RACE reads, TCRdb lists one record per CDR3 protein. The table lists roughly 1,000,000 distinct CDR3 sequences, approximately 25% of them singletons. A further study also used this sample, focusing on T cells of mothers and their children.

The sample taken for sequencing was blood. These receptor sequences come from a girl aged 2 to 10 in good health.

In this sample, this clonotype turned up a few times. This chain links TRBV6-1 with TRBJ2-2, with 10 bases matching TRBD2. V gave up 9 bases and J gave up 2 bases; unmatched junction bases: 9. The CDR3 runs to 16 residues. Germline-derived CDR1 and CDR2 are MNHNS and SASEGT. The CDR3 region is CASRFLAGANTGELFF. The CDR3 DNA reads TGTGCCAGTAGGTTCCTAGCGGGAGCTAACACCGGGGAGCTGTTTTTT.

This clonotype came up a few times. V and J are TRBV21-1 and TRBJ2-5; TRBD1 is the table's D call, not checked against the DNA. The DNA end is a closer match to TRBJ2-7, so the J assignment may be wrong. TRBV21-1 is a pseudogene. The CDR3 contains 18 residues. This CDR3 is CASSTRPHSPTVSYEQYF. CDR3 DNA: TGTGCCAGCAGCACGCGCCCCCACTCCCCCACGGTCTCCTACGAGCAGTACTTC.

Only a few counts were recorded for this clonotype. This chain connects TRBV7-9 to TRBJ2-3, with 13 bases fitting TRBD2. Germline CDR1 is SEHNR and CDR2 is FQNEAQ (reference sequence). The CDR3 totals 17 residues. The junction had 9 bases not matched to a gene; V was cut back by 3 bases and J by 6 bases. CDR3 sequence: CASSLDTSGGARDTQYF. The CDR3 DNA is TGTGCCAGCAGCTTGGACACTAGCGGGGGGGCCCGCGATACGCAGTATTTT.

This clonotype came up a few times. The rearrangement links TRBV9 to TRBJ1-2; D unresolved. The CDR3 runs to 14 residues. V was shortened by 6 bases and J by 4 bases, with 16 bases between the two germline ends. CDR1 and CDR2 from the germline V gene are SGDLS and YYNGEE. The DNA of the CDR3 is TGTGCCAGCACCGAATATCTCGAGCCCTATGGCTACACCTTC. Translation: CASTEYLEPYGYTF.

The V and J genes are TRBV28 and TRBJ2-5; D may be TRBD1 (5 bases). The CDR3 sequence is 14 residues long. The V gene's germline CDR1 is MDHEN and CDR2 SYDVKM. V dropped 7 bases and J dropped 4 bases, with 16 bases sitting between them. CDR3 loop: CASTLTVGVETQYF. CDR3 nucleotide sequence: TGTGCCAGCACCCTAACGGTAGGGGTAGAGACCCAGTACTTC. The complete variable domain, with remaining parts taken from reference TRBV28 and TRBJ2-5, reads DVKVTQSSRYLVKRTGEKVFLECVQDMDHENMFWYRQDPGLGLRLIYFSYDVKMKEKGDIPEGYSVSREKKERFSLILESASTNQTSMYLCASTLTVGVETQYFGPGTRLLVL.

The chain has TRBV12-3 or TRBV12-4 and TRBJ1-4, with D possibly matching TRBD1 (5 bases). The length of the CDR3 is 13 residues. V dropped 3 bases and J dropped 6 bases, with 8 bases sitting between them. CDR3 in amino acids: CASSFSGYEKLFF. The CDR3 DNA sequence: TGTGCCAGCAGTTTTTCAGGGTATGAAAAACTGTTTTTT.

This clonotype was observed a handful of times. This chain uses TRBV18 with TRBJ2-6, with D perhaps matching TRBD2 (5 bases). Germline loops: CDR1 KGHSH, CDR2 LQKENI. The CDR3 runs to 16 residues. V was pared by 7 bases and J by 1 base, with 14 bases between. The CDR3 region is CASWAAGESGANVLTF. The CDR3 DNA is TGTGCCAGCTGGGCTGCCGGGGAATCTGGGGCCAACGTCCTGACTTTC.

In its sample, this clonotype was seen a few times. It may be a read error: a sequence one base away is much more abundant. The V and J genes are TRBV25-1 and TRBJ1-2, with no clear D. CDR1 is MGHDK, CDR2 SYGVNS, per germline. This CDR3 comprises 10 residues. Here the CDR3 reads CATSHEGCTF. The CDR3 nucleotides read TGTGCCACCAGCCATGAGGGCTGCACCTTC.

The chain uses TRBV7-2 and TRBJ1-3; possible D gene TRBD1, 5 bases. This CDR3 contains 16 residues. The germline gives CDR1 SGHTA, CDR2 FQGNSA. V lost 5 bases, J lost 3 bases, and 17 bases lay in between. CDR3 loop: CASSLSPKGLGNTIYF. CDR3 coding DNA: TGTGCCAGCAGCCTGAGCCCGAAGGGGCTTGGAAACACCATATATTTT.

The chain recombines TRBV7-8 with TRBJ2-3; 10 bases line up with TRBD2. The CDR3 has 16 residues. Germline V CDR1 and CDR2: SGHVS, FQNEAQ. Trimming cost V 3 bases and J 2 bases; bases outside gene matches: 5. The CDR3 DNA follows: TGTGCCAGCAGCTTTTTACTAGCGGGGTACACAGATACGCAGTATTTT. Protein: CASSFLLAGYTDTQYF.

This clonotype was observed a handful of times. The DNA of the CDR3 is TGCAGTGCCAGATCGGGACTAGCGACAGGGGAGACCCAGTACTTC. Its protein is CSARSGLATGETQYF. V gene TRBV20-1 combines with J gene TRBJ2-5; 10 nucleotides agree with TRBD2. In germline, CDR1 is DFQATT, CDR2 SNEGSKA (reference sequence). The CDR3 length is 15 residues. Unmatched junction bases numbered 12, after V lost 6 bases and J lost 5 bases.

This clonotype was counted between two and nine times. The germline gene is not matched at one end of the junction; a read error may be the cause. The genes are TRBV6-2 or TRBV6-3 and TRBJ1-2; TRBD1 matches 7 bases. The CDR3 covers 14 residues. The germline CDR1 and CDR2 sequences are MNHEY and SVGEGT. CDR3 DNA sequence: TGTGCCAGCAGTTCACAGGGAACAGGGGATGGCTGCACCTTC. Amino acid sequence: CASSSQGTGDGCTF.

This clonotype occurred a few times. The CDR3 bases are TGCAGTGCTAGAGGGCGGGGGGGCCTCTACGAGCAGTACTTC. It encodes CSARGRGGLYEQYF. The chain links TRBV20-1 to TRBJ2-5, with 9 nucleotides matching TRBD2. The J call is in doubt because the DNA end fits TRBJ2-7 better. This CDR3 spans 14 amino acids. Germline CDR1 reads DFQATT; CDR2 reads SNEGSKA (reference sequence).

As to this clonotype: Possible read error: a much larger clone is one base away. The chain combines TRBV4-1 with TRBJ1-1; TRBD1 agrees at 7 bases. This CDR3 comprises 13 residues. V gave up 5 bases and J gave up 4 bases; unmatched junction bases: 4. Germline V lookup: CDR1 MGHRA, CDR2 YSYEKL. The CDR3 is CASSGTVTTEAFF. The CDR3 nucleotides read TGCGCCAGCAGCGGGACAGTCACCACTGAAGCTTTCTTT.

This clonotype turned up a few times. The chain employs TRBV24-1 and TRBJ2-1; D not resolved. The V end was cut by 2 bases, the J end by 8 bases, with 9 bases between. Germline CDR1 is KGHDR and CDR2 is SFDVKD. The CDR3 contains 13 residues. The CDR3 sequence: CATSDYRGDEQFF. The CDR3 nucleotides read TGTGCCACCAGTGATTACCGTGGGGATGAGCAGTTCTTC.

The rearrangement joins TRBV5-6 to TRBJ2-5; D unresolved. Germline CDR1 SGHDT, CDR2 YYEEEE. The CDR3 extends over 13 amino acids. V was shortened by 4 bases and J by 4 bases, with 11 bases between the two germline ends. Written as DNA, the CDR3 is TGTGCCAGCAGCCGTTCGGTGGGAGAGACCCAGTACTTC. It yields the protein CASSRSVGETQYF.

CDR3 region: CARNSGANVLTF. The CDR3 DNA reads as TGTGCCAGGAACTCTGGGGCCAACGTCCTGACTTTC. The chain employs TRBV2 and TRBJ2-6, with D hard to call. V lost 9 bases to trimming and J lost 0 bases, with 3 bases between them. Germline CDR1 is SNHLY and CDR2 is FYNNEI. The CDR3 contains 12 residues. The variable domain in full, with the rest retrieved from reference TRBV2 and TRBJ2-6, is EPEVTQTPSHQVTQMGQEVILRCVPISNHLYFYWYRQILGQKVEFLVSFYNNEISEKSEIFDDQFSVERPDGSNFTLKIRSTKLEDSAMYFCARNSGANVLTFGAGSRLTVL.

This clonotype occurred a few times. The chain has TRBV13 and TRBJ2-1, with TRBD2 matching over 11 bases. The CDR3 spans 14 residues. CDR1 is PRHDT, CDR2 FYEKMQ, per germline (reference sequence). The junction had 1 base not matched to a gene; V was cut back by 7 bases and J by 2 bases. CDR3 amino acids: CASILAGAYNEQFF. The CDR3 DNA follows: TGTGCCAGCATACTAGCGGGGGCCTACAATGAGCAGTTCTTC.

The CDR3 DNA reads as TGCAGCCCCTGGGCAGGGCCTTACTATGGCTACACCTTC. It specifies CSPWAGPYYGYTF. The chain has TRBV29-1 and TRBJ1-2; D is perhaps TRBD1 (5 bases). V was trimmed by 8 bases and J by 3 bases, leaving 16 bases between them. The germline CDR1 and CDR2 sequences are SQVTM and ANQGSEA. The CDR3 spans 13 residues.

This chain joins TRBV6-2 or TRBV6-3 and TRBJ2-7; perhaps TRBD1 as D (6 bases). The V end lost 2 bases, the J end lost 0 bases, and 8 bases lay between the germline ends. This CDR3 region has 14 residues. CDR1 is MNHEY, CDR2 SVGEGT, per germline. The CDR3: CASSYPGVSYEQYF. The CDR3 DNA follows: TGTGCCAGCAGTTACCCAGGGGTCTCCTACGAGCAGTACTTC.

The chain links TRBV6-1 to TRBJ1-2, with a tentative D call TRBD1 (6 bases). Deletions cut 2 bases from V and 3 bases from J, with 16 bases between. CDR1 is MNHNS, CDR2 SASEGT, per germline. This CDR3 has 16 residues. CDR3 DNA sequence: TGTGCCAGCAGTGAATTAGGGGGGGGCGCAGACTATGGCTACACCTTC. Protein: CASSELGGGADYGYTF.

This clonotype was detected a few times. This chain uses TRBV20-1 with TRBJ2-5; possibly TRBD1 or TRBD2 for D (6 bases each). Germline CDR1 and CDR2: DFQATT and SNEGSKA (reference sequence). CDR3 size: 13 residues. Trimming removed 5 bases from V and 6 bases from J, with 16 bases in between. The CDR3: CSAQRGARKTQYF. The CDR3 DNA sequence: TGCAGTGCTCAAAGGGGGGCGCGGAAGACCCAGTACTTC.

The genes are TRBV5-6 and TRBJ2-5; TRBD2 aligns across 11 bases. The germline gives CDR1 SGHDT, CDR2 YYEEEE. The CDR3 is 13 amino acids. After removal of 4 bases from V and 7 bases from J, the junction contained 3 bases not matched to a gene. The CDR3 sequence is CASSPTSGGTQYF. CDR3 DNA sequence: TGTGCCAGCAGCCCCACTAGCGGGGGGACCCAGTACTTC.

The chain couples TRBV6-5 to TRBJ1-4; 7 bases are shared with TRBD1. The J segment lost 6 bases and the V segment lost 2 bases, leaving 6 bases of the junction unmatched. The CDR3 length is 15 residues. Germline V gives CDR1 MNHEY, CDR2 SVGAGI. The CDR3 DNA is TGTGCCAGCAGTTACGCGACAGGGCGGGATGAAAAACTGTTTTTT. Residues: CASSYATGRDEKLFF.

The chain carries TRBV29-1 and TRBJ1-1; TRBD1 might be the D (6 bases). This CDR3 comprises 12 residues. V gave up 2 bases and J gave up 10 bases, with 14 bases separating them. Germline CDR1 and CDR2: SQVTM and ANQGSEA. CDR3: CSVEKSQGGAFF. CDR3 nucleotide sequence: TGCAGCGTTGAAAAATCGCAAGGGGGAGCTTTCTTT.

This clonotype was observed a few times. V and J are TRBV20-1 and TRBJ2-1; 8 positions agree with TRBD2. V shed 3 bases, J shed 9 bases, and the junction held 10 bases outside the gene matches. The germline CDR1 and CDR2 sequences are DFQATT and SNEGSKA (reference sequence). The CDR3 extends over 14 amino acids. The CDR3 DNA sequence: TGCAGTGCTAGCCGTCCGGGAGGGAGCGGTGAGCAGTTCTTC. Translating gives CSASRPGGSGEQFF.

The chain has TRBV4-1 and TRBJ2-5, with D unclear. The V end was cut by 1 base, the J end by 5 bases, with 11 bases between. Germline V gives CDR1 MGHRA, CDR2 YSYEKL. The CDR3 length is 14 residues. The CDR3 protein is CASSQVTGPETQYF. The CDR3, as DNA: TGCGCCAGCAGCCAAGTTACGGGCCCGGAGACCCAGTACTTC.

The CDR3 DNA reads TGTGCCAGCAGTTATCCCCTAAGCGGCGCCACAAGTACGCAGTATTTT. Translation gives CASSYPLSGATSTQYF. V usage is TRBV6-6 and J usage is TRBJ2-3, with D possibly matching TRBD2 (5 bases). The CDR3 has 16 amino acids. CDR1 is MNHNY and CDR2 is SVGAGI in the germline V gene (reference sequence). V lost 3 bases, J lost 8 bases, and 21 bases lay in between.

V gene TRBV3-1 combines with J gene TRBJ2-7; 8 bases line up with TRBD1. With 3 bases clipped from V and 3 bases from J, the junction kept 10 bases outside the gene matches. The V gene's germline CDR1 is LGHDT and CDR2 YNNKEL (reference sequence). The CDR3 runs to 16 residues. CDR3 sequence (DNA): TGTGCCAGCAGCCACGCTGAGACCGGGACAGGCTACGAGCAGTACTTC. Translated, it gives CASSHAETGTGYEQYF.

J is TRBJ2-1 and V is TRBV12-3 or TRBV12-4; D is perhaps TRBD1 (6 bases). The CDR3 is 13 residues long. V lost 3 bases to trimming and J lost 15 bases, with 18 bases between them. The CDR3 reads CASSLTSGQAPFF. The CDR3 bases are TGTGCCAGCAGTTTGACCTCGGGACAAGCTCCGTTCTTC.

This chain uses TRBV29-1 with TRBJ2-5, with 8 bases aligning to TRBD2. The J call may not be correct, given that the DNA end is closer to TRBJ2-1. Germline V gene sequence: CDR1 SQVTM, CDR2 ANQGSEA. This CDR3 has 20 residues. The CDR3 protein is CSVEWAAGAGGRSWNNEQFF. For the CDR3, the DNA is TGCAGCGTTGAGTGGGCCGCAGGGGCGGGAGGCCGAAGCTGGAACAATGAGCAGTTCTTC.

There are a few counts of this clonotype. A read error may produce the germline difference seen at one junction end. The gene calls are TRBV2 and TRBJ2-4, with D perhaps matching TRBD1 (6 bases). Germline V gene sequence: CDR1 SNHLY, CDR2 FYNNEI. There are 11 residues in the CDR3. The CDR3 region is CASRWGPNMGF. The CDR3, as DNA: TGTGCCAGCAGATGGGGGCCGAACATGGGGTTC. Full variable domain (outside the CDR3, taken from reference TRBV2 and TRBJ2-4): EPEVTQTPSHQVTQMGQEVILRCVPISNHLYFYWYRQILGQKVEFLVSFYNNEISEKSEIFDDQFSVERPDGSNFTLKIRSTKLEDSAMYFCASRWGPNMGFGAGTRLSVL.